One and the same sample provided the 27 T cell receptor beta chains below, sequenced in a study of T cells after yellow fever vaccination (dated by TCRdb to between 2018 and 2021). Library preparation employed 5' RACE. The run used an Illumina HiSeq 2500. TCRdb passed the public sequencing reads through fastp at Q25 and MiXCR, retaining productive beta sequences. Every distinct CDR3 protein forms one entry, paired with its most common genes and DNA. In all, the sample holds 40,000 to 55,000 distinct CDR3 sequences, and approximately 6.6% of those were seen once. The top ten clones comprise more than 20% of the sample. Interpreted using the paper, the treatment or condition label stands for: live attenuated yellow fever vaccine strain. The material was CD8+ T cells not binding an NS4B(214-222) dextramer, sorted from PBMCs, obtained 45 days after the first yellow fever vaccination. The sample's cell subset or site, from its label and the paper: NS4B epitope dextramer-negative CD8 T cells. The receptors shown here come from a man between 18 and 29 years old who received the YFV17D yellow fever vaccine.

This clonotype was seen many times. J is TRBJ2-3 and V is TRBV12-3 or TRBV12-4, with unresolved D. This CDR3 is built from 17 residues. Trimming pared 5 bases from V and 1 base from J, leaving 19 bases between. The CDR3 protein is CASSGDDPPEGTDTQYF. For the CDR3, the DNA is TGTGCCAGCAGTGGAGACGACCCCCCCGAGGGCACAGATACGCAGTATTTT.

This clonotype came up a few times. This chain links TRBV5-1 with TRBJ2-1; D possibly matches TRBD1 or TRBD2 (5 bases each). Germline CDR1 is SGHRS and CDR2 is YFSETQ. The ends were cut back, 4 bases at V and 9 bases at J, with 20 bases in the middle. This CDR3 is 15 amino acids long. As DNA, the CDR3 is TGCGCCAGCAGCCTCAAGACGTCCGGGACCGGTGAGCAGTTCTTC. This translates into CASSLKTSGTGEQFF.

The chain recombines TRBV12-5 with TRBJ1-1; 9 bases align to TRBD1. The CDR3 is 14 amino acids. Trimming took 3 bases from V and 1 from J; bases not matched to a gene: 0. The germline V gene has CDR1 LGHNT and CDR2 FRNRAP. The CDR3 sequence: CASGLQGANTEAFF. The CDR3 coding sequence is TGTGCTAGTGGTTTACAGGGGGCGAACACTGAAGCTTTCTTT.

This clonotype was recorded at least ten times. The V call is TRBV5-5, the J call TRBJ1-1; a possible D gene is TRBD1 (5 bases). V lost 4 bases to trimming and J lost 0 bases, with 10 bases between them. Germline values: CDR1 SGHKS, CDR2 YYEKEE (reference sequence). This CDR3 region has 14 residues. CDR3: CASSLTDLNTEAFF. CDR3 sequence (DNA): TGTGCCAGCAGCCTGACAGATTTGAACACTGAAGCTTTCTTT.

In its sample, this clonotype ranks as medium-sized. The chain recombines TRBV6-4 with TRBJ2-1; 11 bases agree with TRBD2. The CDR3 has 15 residues. Germline CDR1 MRHNA, CDR2 SNTAGT. Losses at the gene ends were 5 bases for V and 4 bases for J; bases not matched to a gene: 4. The CDR3 loop is CASSPTSGEYNEQFF. CDR3 sequence (DNA): TGTGCCAGCAGTCCGACTAGCGGGGAGTACAATGAGCAGTTCTTC.

The genes are TRBV7-9 and TRBJ2-3; 7 nucleotides agree with TRBD1. The CDR3 has 15 amino acids. Looked up from germline, CDR1 is SEHNR and CDR2 is FQNEAQ (reference sequence). Trimming at V came to 5 bases and at J to 6 bases, leaving 11 bases not matched to a gene. For the CDR3, the DNA is TGTGCCAGCAGCGACCGGGACAGCCCCAAGGATACGCAGTATTTT. It codes for CASSDRDSPKDTQYF. Based on the CDR3 plus reference TRBV7-9 and TRBJ2-3, the full variable domain is DTGVSQNPRHKITKRGQNVTFRCDPISEHNRLYWYRQTLGQGPEFLTYFQNEAQLEKSRLLSDRFSAERPKGSFSTLEIQRTEQGDSAMYLCASSDRDSPKDTQYFGPGTRLTVL.

This clonotype was picked up many times. The CDR3 coding sequence is TGTGCCAGCAGCACCAGACGGTTACTACCCAGGGGAAACTCCTACAATGAGCAGTTCTTC. It is translated as CASSTRRLLPRGNSYNEQFF. The chain uses TRBV7-3 and TRBJ2-1; perhaps TRBD1 as D (6 bases). This CDR3 contains 20 residues. Germline CDR1 is SGHTA and CDR2 is FQGTGA. V was clipped by 5 bases and J by 0 bases, with 26 bases between them.

This clonotype counts as medium-sized. The chain employs TRBV11-1 and TRBJ2-1, with a tentative D call TRBD1 (7 bases). Germline CDR1 SGHAT, CDR2 FQDESV (reference sequence). The CDR3 covers 16 residues. V was clipped by 0 bases and J by 1 base, with 10 bases between them. The CDR3 nucleotides are TGTGCCAGCAGCTTAGCGTCAGGGGGGTCCTACAATGAGCAGTTCTTC. It specifies CASSLASGGSYNEQFF. Full variable domain (rest looked up from reference TRBV11-1 and TRBJ2-1): EAEVAQSPRYKITEKSQAVAFWCDPISGHATLYWYRQILGQGPELLVQFQDESVVDDSQLPKDRFSAERLKGVDSTLKIQPAELGDSAMYLCASSLASGGSYNEQFFGPGTRLTVL.

This clonotype has more than one count but fewer than ten. The chain recombines TRBV10-3 with TRBJ2-7; 7 nucleotides align to TRBD1. Germline-derived CDR1 and CDR2 are ENHRY and SYGVKD. This CDR3 comprises 16 residues. With 3 bases clipped from V and 6 bases from J, the junction kept 14 bases outside the gene matches. The CDR3 nucleotides are TGTGCCATCAGTGACTACGGCCCAGGGGGTATGGGCGAGCAGTACGTC. Amino acid sequence: CAISDYGPGGMGEQYV.

Note on this clonotype: A much more abundant neighbour one base away suggests this may be a read error. The chain employs TRBV7-6 and TRBJ2-2; TRBD1 matches 8 bases. The germline gives CDR1 SGHVS, CDR2 FNYEAQ. The CDR3 length is 16 residues. With V trimmed by 5 bases and J by 7 bases, 12 bases remained unmatched. CDR3 sequence reads: CASSQSYRGTIGELFF. The CDR3 DNA is TGTGCCAGCAGCCAATCATACAGGGGGACGATCGGGGAGCTGTTTTTT.

The chain uses TRBV7-2 and TRBJ2-1; the match to TRBD2 covers 7 bases. V lost 5 bases, J lost 3 bases, and 4 bases stayed unmatched. Germline V gives CDR1 SGHTA, CDR2 FQGNSA. The CDR3 has 14 residues. The CDR3 region is CASSPLADYNEQFF. As DNA, the CDR3 is TGTGCCAGCAGCCCGCTAGCGGACTACAATGAGCAGTTCTTC.

This clonotype came up many times. The chain combines TRBV27 with TRBJ2-2; no clear D. Trimming took 8 bases from V and 4 from J, leaving 11 bases between them. CDR1 is MNHEY, CDR2 SMNVEV, per germline (reference sequence). This CDR3 has 13 amino acids. CDR3 sequence: CASGLLSTGELFF. The CDR3, as DNA: TGTGCCAGCGGGCTTCTCTCCACCGGGGAGCTGTTTTTT.

The chain is built from TRBV5-5 and TRBJ2-6; D might be TRBD1 (5 bases). The CDR3 is 17 amino acids. Trimming took 1 base from V and 1 from J, leaving 12 bases between them. CDR1 and CDR2 from the germline V gene are SGHKS and YYEKEE (reference sequence). The CDR3 DNA sequence: TGTGCCAGCAGCTTGACAGGTTACCCGTCTGGGGCCAACGTCCTGACTTTC. Translating gives CASSLTGYPSGANVLTF.

The rearrangement uses TRBV6-1 and TRBJ2-2; possible D gene TRBD1, 5 bases. There are 15 residues in the CDR3. V was pared by 3 bases and J by 6 bases, with 14 bases between. From germline, CDR1 is MNHNS and CDR2 SASEGT. The CDR3 nucleotides are TGTGCCAGCAGTGACAGGGTGGGCCCGCCCGGGGAGCTGTTTTTT. Translating gives CASSDRVGPPGELFF.

This clonotype has more than one count but fewer than ten. This chain links TRBV6-4 with TRBJ2-7, with D hard to call. Deletions cut 2 bases from V and 0 bases from J, with 11 bases between. CDR3 length: 15 residues. Germline V CDR1 and CDR2: MRHNA, SNTAGT. The CDR3: CASSDTVLSSYEQYV. Written as DNA, the CDR3 is TGTGCCAGCAGTGACACAGTCCTGAGCTCCTACGAGCAGTACGTC.

V gene TRBV12-3 or TRBV12-4 combines with J gene TRBJ2-1; 7 bases line up with TRBD1. The V gene end was trimmed by 6 bases and the J gene end by 6 bases; junction bases not matched to a gene: 11. The CDR3 contains 15 residues. CDR3 protein: CASSDPADRLNEQFF. The CDR3 region has the DNA TGTGCCAGCAGCGACCCCGCGGACAGGCTCAATGAGCAGTTCTTC.

This clonotype was counted ten times or more. V and J are TRBV5-1 and TRBJ1-2; weak D call: TRBD1 (6 bases). There are 17 residues in the CDR3. The germline V gene has CDR1 SGHRS and CDR2 YFSETQ. Trimming cost V 0 bases and J 0 bases, with 15 bases left between them. In DNA form, the CDR3 reads TGCGCCAGCAGCTTGGATCCCAGGGGAAATTCTAACTATGGCTACACCTTC. As protein: CASSLDPRGNSNYGYTF.

This rearrangement joins TRBV4-1 to TRBJ1-1; weak D call: TRBD1 (5 bases). The V gene lost 5 bases and the J gene lost 6 bases, with 16 bases spanning the gap. Germline lookup yields CDR1 MGHRA and CDR2 YSYEKL. This CDR3 comprises 14 residues. Written as DNA, the CDR3 is TGCGCCAGCAGCGGGGGAAAATTTAACCCTGAAGCTTTCTTT. This translates into CASSGGKFNPEAFF.

The chain combines TRBV18 with TRBJ2-7; 9 bases are shared with TRBD1. This CDR3 comprises 15 residues. Trimming cost V 5 bases and J 6 bases; bases outside gene matches: 11. Looked up from germline, CDR1 is KGHSH and CDR2 is LQKENI. In nucleotides, the CDR3 is TGTGCCAGCTCATCTTCCGGGACAGGGCTAAGCGAGCAGTACTTC. It translates to CASSSSGTGLSEQYF.

This clonotype has a handful of counts. The CDR3 loop reads CASSLGLSWGTQYF. CDR3 sequence (DNA): TGTGCCAGCAGCTTAGGGCTATCATGGGGTACGCAGTATTTT. The gene calls are TRBV7-6 and TRBJ2-3; no clear D. The CDR3 totals 14 residues. Germline CDR1 is SGHVS and CDR2 is FNYEAQ. V lost 1 base and J 8 bases, leaving 13 bases between the germline ends.

In this sample, this clonotype turned up a few times. The chain employs TRBV4-1 and TRBJ1-6; possible D gene TRBD1, 6 bases. This CDR3 contains 13 residues. The germline V and J ends were trimmed by 3 bases and 10 bases, with 10 bases remaining between them. Germline CDR1 reads MGHRA; CDR2 reads YSYEKL. DNA for the CDR3: TGCGCCAGCAGCCAGACCGGACAGTCACCCCTCCACTTT. Its protein is CASSQTGQSPLHF.

In this sample, this clonotype turned up many times. The V gene is TRBV7-2, the J gene TRBJ1-1; D gene unclear. Germline CDR1 and CDR2: SGHTA and FQGNSA. The CDR3 is 11 residues long. The V gene lost 3 bases and the J gene lost 6 bases, with 5 bases spanning the gap. This CDR3 is CASSLFSEAFF. As DNA, the CDR3 is TGTGCCAGCAGCTTGTTCTCTGAAGCTTTCTTT.

The V and J genes are TRBV6-2 or TRBV6-3 and TRBJ2-7; a possible D gene is TRBD1 (6 bases). Germline V gene data show CDR1 as MNHEY and CDR2 as SVGEGT. The CDR3 loop spans 13 amino acids. V was trimmed by 8 bases and J by 5 bases, leaving 16 bases between them. The CDR3 region has the DNA TGTGCCAGCGGCCCAGCAGGGGTGGACGAGCAGTACGTC. Protein: CASGPAGVDEQYV.

This clonotype was picked up many times. The V and J genes are TRBV5-1 and TRBJ2-1; 10 bases match TRBD1. V trimming: 0 bases; J trimming: 8 bases; junction bases outside the gene matches: 8. The germline CDR1 and CDR2 sequences are SGHRS and YFSETQ. There are 16 residues in the CDR3. For the CDR3, the DNA is TGCGCCAGCAGCTTGGTCGGGACAGGGGTTATGGATGAGCAGTTCTTC. Amino acid sequence: CASSLVGTGVMDEQFF.

This clonotype was recorded at least ten times. The rearrangement uses TRBV29-1 and TRBJ2-2, with D possibly TRBD1 on 6 matching bases. Germline loops: CDR1 SQVTM, CDR2 ANQGSEA. CDR3 length equals 16 residues. V lost 6 bases to trimming and J lost 3 bases, with 20 bases between them. The CDR3 here is CSVTGHLEGDTGELFF. The DNA of the CDR3 is TGCAGCGTCACGGGACACCTTGAAGGGGACACCGGGGAGCTGTTTTTT.

This clonotype showed up many times. The rearrangement links TRBV7-6 to TRBJ1-1; no clear D gene. There are 15 residues in the CDR3. Trimming stripped 1 base from V and 1 base from J, with 10 bases between. The V gene's germline CDR1 is SGHVS and CDR2 FNYEAQ. DNA of the CDR3: TGTGCCAGCAGCTTAGACCATTCGGGGAACACTGAAGCTTTCTTT. It encodes CASSLDHSGNTEAFF.

The chain has TRBV6-2 or TRBV6-3 and TRBJ2-7; the match to TRBD2 covers 8 bases. Germline-derived CDR1 and CDR2 are MNHEY and SVGEGT. The V segment lost 2 bases and the J segment 0 bases; nucleotides outside the gene matches: 9. The length of the CDR3 is 17 residues. CDR3 bases: TGTGCCAGCAGTTACCCCCTTGGCGGGGGGCCCTCCTACGAGCAGTACTTC. It encodes CASSYPLGGGPSYEQYF.